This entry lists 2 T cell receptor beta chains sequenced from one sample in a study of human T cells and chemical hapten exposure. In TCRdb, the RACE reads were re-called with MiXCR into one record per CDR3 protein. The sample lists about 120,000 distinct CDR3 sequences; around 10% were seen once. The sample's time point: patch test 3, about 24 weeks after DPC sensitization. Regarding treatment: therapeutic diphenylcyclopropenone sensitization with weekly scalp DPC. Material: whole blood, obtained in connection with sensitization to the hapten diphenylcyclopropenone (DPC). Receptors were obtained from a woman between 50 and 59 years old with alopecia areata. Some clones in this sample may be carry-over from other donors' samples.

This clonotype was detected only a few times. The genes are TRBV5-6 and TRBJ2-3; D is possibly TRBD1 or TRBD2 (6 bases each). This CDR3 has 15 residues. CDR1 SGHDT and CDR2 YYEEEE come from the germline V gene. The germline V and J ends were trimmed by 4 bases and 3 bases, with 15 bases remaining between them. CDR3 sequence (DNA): TGTGCCAGCAGCCCATTAGGAGGGGGGACAGATACGCAGTATTTT. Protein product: CASSPLGGGTDTQYF.

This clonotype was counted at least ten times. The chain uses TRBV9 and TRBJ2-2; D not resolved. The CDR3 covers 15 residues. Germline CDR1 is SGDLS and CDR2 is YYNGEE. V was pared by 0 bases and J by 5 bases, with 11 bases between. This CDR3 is CASSVGARETGELFF. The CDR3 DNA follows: TGTGCCAGCAGCGTAGGGGCGCGAGAGACCGGGGAGCTGTTTTTT.